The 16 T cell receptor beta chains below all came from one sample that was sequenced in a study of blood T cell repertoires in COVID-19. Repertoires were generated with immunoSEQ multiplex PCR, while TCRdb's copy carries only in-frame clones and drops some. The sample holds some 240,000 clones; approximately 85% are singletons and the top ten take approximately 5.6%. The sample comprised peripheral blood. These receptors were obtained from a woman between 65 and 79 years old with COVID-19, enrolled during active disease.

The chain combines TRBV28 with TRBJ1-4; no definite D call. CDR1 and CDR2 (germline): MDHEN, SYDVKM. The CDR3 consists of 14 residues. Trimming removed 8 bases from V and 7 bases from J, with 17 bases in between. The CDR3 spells CASSVAARGEKLFF. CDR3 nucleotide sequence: TGTGCCAGCTCCGTGGCCGCCCGGGGTGAAAAACTGTTTTTT.

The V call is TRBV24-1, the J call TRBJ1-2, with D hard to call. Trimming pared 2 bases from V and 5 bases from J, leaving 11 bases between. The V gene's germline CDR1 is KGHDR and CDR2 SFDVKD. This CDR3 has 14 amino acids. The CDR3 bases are TGTGCCACCAGTGATTCCCCCCCGGGTTATGGCTACACCTTC. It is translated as CATSDSPPGYGYTF.

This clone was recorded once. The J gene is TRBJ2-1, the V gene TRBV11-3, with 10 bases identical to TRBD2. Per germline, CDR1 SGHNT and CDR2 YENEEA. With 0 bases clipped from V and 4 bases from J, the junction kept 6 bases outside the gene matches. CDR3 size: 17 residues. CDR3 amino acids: CASSLDSLAGAYNEQFF. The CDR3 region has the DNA TGTGCCAGCAGCTTAGATAGTCTAGCGGGAGCTTACAATGAGCAGTTCTTC.

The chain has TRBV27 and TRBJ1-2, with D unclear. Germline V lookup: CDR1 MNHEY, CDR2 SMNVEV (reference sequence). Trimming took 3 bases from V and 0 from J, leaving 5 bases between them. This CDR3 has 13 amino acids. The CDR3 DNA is TGTGCCAGCAGTTTCCGGGCTAACTATGGCTACACCTTC. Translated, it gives CASSFRANYGYTF.

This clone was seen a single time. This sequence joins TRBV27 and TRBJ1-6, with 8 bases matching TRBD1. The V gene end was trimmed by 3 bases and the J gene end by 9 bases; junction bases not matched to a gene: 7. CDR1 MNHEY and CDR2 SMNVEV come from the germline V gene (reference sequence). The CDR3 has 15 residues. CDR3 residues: CASSLEGQATSPLHF. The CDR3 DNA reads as TGTGCCAGCAGTTTGGAGGGACAGGCCACTTCACCCCTCCACTTT.

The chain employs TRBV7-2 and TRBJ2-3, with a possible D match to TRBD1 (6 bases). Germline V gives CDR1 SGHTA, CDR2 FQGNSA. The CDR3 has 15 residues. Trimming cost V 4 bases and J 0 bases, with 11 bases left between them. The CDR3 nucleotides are TGTGCCAGCAGCTACAGGGCTTCTAGCACAGATACGCAGTATTTT. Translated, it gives CASSYRASSTDTQYF. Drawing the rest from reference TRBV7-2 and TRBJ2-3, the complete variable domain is GAGVSQSPSNKVTEKGKDVELRCDPISGHTALYWYRQSLGQGLEFLIYFQGNSAPDKSGLPSDRFSAERTGGSVSTLTIQRTQQEDSAVYLCASSYRASSTDTQYFGPGTRLTVL.

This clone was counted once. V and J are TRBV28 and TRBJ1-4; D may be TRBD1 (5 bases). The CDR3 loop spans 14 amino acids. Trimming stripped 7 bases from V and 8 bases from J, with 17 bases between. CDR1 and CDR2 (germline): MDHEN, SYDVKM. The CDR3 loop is CASTLGGSGEKLFF. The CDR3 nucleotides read TGTGCCAGCACCCTGGGGGGGAGTGGGGAAAAACTGTTTTTT.

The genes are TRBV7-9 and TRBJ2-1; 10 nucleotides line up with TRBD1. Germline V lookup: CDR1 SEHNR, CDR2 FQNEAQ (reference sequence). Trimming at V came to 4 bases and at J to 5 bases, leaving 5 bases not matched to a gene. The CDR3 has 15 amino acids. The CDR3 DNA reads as TGTGCCAGCAGCTCATCGACAGGGGGCAACAATGAGCAGTTCTTC. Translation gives CASSSSTGGNNEQFF.

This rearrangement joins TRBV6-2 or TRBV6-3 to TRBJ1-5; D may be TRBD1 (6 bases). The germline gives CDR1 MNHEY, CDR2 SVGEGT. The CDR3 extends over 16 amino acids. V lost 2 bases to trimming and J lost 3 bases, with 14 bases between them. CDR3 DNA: TGTGCCAGCAGTTACCGGGCCGGACAGTTCAATCAGCCCCAGCATTTT. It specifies CASSYRAGQFNQPQHF.

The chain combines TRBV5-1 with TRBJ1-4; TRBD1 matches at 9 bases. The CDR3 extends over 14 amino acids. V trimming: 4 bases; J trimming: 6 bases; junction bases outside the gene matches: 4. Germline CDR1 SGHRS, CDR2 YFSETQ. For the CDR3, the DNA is TGCGCCAGCAGCGTCGGACAGGGGTATGAAAAACTGTTTTTT. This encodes CASSVGQGYEKLFF. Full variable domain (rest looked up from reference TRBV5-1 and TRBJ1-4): KAGVTQTPRYLIKTRGQQVTLSCSPISGHRSVSWYQQTPGQGLQFLFEYFSETQRNKGNFPGRFSGRQFSNSRSEMNVSTLELGDSALYLCASSVGQGYEKLFFGSGTQLSVL.

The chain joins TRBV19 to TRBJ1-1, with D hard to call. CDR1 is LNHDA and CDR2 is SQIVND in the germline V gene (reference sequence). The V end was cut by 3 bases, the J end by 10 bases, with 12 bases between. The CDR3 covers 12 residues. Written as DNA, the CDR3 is TGTGCCAGTAGTATCCGGGGAGGAAGAGCTTTCTTT. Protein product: CASSIRGGRAFF.

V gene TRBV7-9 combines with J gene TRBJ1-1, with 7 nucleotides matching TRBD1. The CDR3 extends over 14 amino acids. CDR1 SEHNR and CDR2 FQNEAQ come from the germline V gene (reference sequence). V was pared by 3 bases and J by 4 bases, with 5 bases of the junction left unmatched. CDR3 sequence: CASSFNRGTTEAFF. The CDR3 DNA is TGTGCCAGCAGCTTCAACAGGGGTACCACTGAAGCTTTCTTT.

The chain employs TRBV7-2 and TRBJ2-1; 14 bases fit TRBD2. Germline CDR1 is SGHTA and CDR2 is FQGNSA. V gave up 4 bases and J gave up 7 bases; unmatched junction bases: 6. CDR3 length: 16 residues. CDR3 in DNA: TGTGCCAGCAGCTCGTCCGGGACTAGCGGGGGAAATGAGCAGTTCTTC. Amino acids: CASSSSGTSGGNEQFF.

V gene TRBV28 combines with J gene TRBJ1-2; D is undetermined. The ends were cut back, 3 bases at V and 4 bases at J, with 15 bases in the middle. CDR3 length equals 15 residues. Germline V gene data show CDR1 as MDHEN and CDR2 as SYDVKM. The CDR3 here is CASSFTETTIYGYTF. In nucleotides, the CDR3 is TGTGCCAGCAGTTTCACAGAGACTACCATCTATGGCTACACCTTC.

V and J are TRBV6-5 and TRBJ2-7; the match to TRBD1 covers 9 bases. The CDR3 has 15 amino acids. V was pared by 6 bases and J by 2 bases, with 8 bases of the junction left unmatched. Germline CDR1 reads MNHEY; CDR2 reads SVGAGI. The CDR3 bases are TGTGCCAGCAGGAGGGACAGGGACAACACCTACGAGCAGTACTTC. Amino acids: CASRRDRDNTYEQYF.

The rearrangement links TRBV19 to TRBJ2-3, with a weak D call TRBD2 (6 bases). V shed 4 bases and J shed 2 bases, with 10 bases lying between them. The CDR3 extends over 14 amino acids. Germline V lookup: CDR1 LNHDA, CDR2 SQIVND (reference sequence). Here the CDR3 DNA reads TGTGCCAGTAGTACCCCGGGGGTCACAGATACGCAGTATTTT. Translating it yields CASSTPGVTDTQYF.